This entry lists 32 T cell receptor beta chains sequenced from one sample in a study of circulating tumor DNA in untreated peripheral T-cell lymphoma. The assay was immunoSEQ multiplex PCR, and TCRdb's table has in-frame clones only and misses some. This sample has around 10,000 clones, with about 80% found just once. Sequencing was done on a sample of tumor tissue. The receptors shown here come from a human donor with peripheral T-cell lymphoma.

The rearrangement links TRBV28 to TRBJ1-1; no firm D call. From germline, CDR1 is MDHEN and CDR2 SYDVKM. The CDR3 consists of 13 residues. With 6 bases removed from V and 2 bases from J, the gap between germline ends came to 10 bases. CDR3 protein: CASSPVVNTEAFF. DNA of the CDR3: TGTGCCAGCAGCCCCGTAGTTAACACTGAAGCTTTCTTT.

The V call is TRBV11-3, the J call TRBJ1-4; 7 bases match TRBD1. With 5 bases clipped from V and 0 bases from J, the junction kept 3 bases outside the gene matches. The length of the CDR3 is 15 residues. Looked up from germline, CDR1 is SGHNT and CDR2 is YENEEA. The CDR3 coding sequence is TGTGCCAGCAGCACCGGGACAGCAACTAATGAAAAACTGTTTTTT. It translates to CASSTGTATNEKLFF.

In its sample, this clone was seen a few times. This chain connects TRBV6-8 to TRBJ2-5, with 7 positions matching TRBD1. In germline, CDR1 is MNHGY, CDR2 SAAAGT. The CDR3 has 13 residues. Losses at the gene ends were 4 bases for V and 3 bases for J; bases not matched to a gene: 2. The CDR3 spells CASSWDSEETQYF. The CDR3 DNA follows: TGTGCCAGCAGTTGGGACAGTGAAGAGACCCAGTACTTC.

CDR3 region: CASSLPGTENEKLFF. Written as DNA, the CDR3 is TGTGCCAGCAGTCTACCCGGGACGGAGAATGAAAAACTGTTTTTT. V usage is TRBV28 and J usage is TRBJ1-4, with a weak D call TRBD1 (5 bases). The CDR3 spans 15 residues. Trimming removed 5 bases from V and 5 bases from J, with 15 bases in between. Germline CDR1 and CDR2: MDHEN and SYDVKM. Filled out from reference TRBV28 and TRBJ1-4, the complete variable domain reads DVKVTQSSRYLVKRTGEKVFLECVQDMDHENMFWYRQDPGLGLRLIYFSYDVKMKEKGDIPEGYSVSREKKERFSLILESASTNQTSMYLCASSLPGTENEKLFFGSGTQLSVL.

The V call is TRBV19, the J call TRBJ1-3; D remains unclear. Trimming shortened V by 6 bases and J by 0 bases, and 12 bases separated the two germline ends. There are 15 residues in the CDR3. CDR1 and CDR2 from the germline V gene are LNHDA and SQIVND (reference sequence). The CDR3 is CASRFLGDSGNTIYF. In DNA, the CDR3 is TGTGCCAGTAGATTTCTAGGAGACTCTGGAAACACCATATATTTT.

The CDR3: CASSLPGFPYEQYF. CDR3 DNA sequence: TGTGCCAGCAGCTTACCAGGGTTCCCCTACGAGCAGTACTTC. J is TRBJ2-7 and V is TRBV7-7; TRBD1 might be the D (5 bases). The germline V gene has CDR1 SSHAT and CDR2 FNYEAQ (reference sequence). V shed 2 bases and J shed 2 bases, with 10 bases lying between them. The CDR3 contains 14 residues. Full variable domain (remainder filled in from reference TRBV7-7 and TRBJ2-7): GAGVSQSPRYKVTKRGQDVTLRCDPISSHATLYWYQQALGQGPEFLTYFNYEAQPDKSGLPSDRFSAERPEGSISTLTIQRTEQRDSAMYRCASSLPGFPYEQYFGPGTRLTVT.

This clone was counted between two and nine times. The CDR3, as DNA: TGTGCCAGTAGTTGGACAGAGAACACCGGGGAGCTGTTTTTT. Translating it yields CASSWTENTGELFF. The chain combines TRBV19 with TRBJ2-2; tentative D call: TRBD1 (6 bases). The CDR3 covers 14 residues. Trimming took 5 bases from V and 1 from J, leaving 8 bases between them. Germline loops: CDR1 LNHDA, CDR2 SQIVND (reference sequence).

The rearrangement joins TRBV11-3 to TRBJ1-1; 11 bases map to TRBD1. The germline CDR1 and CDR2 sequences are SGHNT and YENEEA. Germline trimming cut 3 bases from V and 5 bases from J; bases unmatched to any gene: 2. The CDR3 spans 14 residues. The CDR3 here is CASSFGTGGTEAFF. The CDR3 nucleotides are TGTGCCAGCAGCTTCGGGACAGGGGGTACTGAAGCTTTCTTT.

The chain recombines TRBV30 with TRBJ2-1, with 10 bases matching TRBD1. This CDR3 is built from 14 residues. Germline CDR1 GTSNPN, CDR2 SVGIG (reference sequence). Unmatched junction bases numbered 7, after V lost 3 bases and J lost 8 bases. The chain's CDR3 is CAWSAGTGVHEQFF. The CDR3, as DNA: TGTGCCTGGAGCGCCGGGACAGGGGTCCATGAGCAGTTCTTC.

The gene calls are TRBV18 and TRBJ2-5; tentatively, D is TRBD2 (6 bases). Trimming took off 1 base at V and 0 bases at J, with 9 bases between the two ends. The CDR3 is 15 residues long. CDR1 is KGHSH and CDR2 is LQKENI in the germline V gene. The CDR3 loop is CASSPQLANQETQYF. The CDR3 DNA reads TGTGCCAGCTCACCACAACTAGCCAACCAAGAGACCCAGTACTTC.

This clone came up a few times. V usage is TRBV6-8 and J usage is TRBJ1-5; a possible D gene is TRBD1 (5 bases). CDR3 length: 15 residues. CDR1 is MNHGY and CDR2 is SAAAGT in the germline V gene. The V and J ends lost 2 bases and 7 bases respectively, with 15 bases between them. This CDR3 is CASSYGAGSEQPQHF. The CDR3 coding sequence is TGTGCCAGCAGTTACGGGGCGGGAAGTGAACAGCCCCAGCATTTT.

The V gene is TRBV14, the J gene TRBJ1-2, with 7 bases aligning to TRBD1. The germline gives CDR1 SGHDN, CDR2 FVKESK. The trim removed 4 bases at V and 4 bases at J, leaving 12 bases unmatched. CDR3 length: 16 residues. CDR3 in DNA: TGTGCCAGCAGCCGACGTTCCGGGACAGAGGGCTATGGCTACACCTTC. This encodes CASSRRSGTEGYGYTF. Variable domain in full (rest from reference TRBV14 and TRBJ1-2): EAGVTQFPSHSVIEKGQTVTLRCDPISGHDNLYWYRRVMGKEIKFLLHFVKESKQDESGMPNNRFLAERTGGTYSTLKVQPAELEDSGVYFCASSRRSGTEGYGYTFGSGTRLTVV.

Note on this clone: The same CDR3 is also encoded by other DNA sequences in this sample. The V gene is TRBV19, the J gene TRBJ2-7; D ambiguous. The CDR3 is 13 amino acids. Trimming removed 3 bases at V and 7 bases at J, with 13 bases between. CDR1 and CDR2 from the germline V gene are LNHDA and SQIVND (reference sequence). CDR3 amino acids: CASSISFYGEQYF. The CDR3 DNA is TGTGCCAGTAGTATCAGTTTTTATGGGGAGCAGTACTTC. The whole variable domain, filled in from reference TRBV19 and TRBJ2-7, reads DGGITQSPKYLFRKEGQNVTLSCEQNLNHDAMYWYRQDPGQGLRLIYYSQIVNDFQKGDIAEGYSVSREKKESFPLTVTSAQKNPTAFYLCASSISFYGEQYFGPGTRLTVT.

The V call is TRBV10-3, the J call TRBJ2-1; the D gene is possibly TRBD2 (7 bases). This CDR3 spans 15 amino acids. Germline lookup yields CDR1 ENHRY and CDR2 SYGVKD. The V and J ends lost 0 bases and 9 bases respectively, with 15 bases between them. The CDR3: CAISESRTRGGEQFF. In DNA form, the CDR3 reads TGTGCCATCAGTGAGTCCAGGACTAGAGGGGGTGAGCAGTTCTTC.

In DNA form, the CDR3 reads TGCGCCAGCAGCTTGTACTCCCGGACATATGAAAAACTGTTTTTT. It is translated as CASSLYSRTYEKLFF. The chain is built from TRBV5-1 and TRBJ1-4, with TRBD1 as a possible D gene (5 bases). V lost 1 base and J 6 bases, leaving 13 bases between the germline ends. CDR3 length: 15 amino acids. The V gene's germline CDR1 is SGHRS and CDR2 YFSETQ.

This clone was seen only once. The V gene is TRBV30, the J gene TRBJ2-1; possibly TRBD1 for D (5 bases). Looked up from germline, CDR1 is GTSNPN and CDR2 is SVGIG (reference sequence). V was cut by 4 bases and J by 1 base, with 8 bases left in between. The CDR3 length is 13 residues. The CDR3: CAWTRGSYNEQFF. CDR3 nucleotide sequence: TGTGCCTGGACAAGGGGTTCCTACAATGAGCAGTTCTTC.

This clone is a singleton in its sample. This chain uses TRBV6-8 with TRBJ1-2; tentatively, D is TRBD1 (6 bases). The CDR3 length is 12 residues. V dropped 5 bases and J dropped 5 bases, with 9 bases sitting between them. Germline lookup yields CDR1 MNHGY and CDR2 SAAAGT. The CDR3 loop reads CASSGTKYGYTF. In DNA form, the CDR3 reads TGTGCCAGCAGTGGGACAAAATATGGCTACACCTTC.

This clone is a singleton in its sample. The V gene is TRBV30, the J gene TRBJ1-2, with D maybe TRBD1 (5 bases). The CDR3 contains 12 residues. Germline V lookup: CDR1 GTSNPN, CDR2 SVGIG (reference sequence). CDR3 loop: CAAGRANYGYTF. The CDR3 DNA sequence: TGTGCTGCGGGGCGTGCTAACTATGGCTACACCTTC.

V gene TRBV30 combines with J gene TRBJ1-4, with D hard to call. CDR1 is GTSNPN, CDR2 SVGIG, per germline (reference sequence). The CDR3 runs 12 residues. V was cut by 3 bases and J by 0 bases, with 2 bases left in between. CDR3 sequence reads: CAWRPTNEKLFF. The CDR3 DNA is TGTGCCTGGAGGCCAACTAATGAAAAACTGTTTTTT. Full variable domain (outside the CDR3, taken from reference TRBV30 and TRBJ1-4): SQTIHQWPATLVQPVGSPLSLECTVEGTSNPNLYWYRQAAGRGLQLLFYSVGIGQISSEVPQNLSASRPQDRQFILSSKKLLLSDSGFYLCAWRPTNEKLFFGSGTQLSVL.

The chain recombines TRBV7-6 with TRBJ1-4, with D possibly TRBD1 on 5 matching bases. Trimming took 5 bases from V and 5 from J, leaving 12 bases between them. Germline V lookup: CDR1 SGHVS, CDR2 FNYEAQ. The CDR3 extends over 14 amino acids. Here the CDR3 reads CASSGTEYNEKLFF. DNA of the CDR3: TGTGCCAGCAGCGGGACGGAATACAATGAAAAACTGTTTTTT.

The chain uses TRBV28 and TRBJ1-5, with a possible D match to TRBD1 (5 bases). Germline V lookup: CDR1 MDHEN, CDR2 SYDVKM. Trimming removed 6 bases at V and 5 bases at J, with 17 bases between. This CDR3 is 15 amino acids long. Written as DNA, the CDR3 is TGTGCCAGCAGATACCATCGACAGACAGATCAGCCCCAGCATTTT. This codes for CASRYHRQTDQPQHF.

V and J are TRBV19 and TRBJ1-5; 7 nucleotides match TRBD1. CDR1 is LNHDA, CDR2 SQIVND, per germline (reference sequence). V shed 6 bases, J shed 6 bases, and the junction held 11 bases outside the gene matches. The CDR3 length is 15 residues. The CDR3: CASSRDRVGGQPQHF. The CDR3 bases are TGTGCCAGTAGCCGAGACAGGGTTGGGGGTCAGCCCCAGCATTTT. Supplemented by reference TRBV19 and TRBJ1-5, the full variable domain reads DGGITQSPKYLFRKEGQNVTLSCEQNLNHDAMYWYRQDPGQGLRLIYYSQIVNDFQKGDIAEGYSVSREKKESFPLTVTSAQKNPTAFYLCASSRDRVGGQPQHFGDGTRLSIL.

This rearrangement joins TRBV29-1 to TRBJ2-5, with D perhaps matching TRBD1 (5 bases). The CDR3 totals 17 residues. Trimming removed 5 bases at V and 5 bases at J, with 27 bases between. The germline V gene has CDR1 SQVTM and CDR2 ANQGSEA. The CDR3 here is CSVSVPRTRGQAETQYF. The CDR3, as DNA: TGCAGCGTTTCGGTCCCCAGGACAAGGGGCCAGGCGGAGACCCAGTACTTC.

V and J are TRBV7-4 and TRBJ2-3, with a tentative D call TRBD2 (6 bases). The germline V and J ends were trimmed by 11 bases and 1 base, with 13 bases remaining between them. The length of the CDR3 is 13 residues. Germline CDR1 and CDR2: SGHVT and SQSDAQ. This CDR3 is CAWSTGGTDTQYF. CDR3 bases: TGTGCCTGGAGCACGGGGGGCACAGATACGCAGTATTTT.

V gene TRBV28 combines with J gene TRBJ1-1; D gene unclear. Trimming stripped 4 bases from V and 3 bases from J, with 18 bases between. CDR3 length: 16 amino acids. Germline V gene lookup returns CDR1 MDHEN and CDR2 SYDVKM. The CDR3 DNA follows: TGTGCCAGCAGTTCTGCTGGTCGAGGTCTGTACACTGAAGCTTTCTTT. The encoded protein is CASSSAGRGLYTEAFF.

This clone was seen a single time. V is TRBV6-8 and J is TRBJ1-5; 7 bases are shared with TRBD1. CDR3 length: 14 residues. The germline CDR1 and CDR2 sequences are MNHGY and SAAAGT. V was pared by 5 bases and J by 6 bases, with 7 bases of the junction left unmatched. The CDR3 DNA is TGTGCCAGCAGTGCAGGGACAGCATCTCAGCCCCAGCATTTT. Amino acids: CASSAGTASQPQHF.

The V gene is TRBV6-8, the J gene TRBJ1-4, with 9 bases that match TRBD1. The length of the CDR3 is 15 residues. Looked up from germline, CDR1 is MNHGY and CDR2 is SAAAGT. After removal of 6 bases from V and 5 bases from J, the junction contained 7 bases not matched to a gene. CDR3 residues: CASSWTGTGNEKLFF. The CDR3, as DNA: TGTGCCAGCAGCTGGACCGGGACAGGGAATGAAAAACTGTTTTTT.

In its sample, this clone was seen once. The CDR3 loop reads CASKVDANTGELFF. CDR3 coding DNA: TGTGCCAGTAAGGTGGACGCGAACACCGGGGAGCTGTTTTTT. The chain carries TRBV19 and TRBJ2-2; D is unresolved. The CDR3 runs 14 residues. Looked up from germline, CDR1 is LNHDA and CDR2 is SQIVND (reference sequence). Trimming took off 7 bases at V and 0 bases at J, with 9 bases between the two ends.

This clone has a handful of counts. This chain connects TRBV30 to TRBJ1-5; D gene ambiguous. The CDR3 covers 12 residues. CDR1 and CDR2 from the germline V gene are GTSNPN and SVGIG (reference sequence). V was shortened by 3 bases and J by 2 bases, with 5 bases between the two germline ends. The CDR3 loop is CAWSHGNQPQHF. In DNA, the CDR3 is TGTGCCTGGAGCCACGGCAATCAGCCCCAGCATTTT.

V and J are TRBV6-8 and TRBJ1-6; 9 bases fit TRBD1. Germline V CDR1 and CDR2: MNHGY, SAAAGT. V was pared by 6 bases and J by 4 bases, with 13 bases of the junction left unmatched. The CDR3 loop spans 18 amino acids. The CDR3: CASRKGQGRLIYNSPLHF. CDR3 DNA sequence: TGTGCCAGCAGAAAAGGACAGGGGCGACTAATTTATAATTCACCCCTCCACTTT.

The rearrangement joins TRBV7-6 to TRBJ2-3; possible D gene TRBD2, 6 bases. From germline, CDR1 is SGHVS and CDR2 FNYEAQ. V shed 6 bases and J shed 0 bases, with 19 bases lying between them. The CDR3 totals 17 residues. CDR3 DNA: TGTGCCAGCAGTTTGGGGATCTCACGGGGGAGCACAGATACGCAGTATTTT. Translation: CASSLGISRGSTDTQYF.

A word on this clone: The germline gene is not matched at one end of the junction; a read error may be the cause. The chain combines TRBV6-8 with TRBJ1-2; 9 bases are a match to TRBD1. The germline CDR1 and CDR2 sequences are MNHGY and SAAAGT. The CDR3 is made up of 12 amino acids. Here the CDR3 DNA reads TGTGCTAGCAGGGGACAGGGCCGAGGCTACACCTTC. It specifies CASRGQGRGYTF.